The entry that follows covers one TCR beta chain sequence. The clone's antigen remains unknown. Base qualities are missing; no much larger clone stands one base away. Each collaborating institution followed its own protocols to collect whole blood in K2EDTA tubes. For TCRbeta analysis, collaborators shipped samples in one of three forms: frozen whole blood, isolated PBMCs, or DNA extracted from either of those sample types. The immunoSEQ Assay, a bias-controlled multiplex PCR, was used to amplify TCRbeta CDR3 regions from genomic DNA. In the paper's pipeline: The number of nucleated cells in each sample was estimated from the amplification of reference gene primers within the assay. To quantify the absolute abundance of each unique TCRbeta CDR3 rearrangement, sequence reads were collapsed and filtered. For each sample, productive Simpson clonality was calculated by taking the square root of Simpson's diversity index across productive rearrangements. In its TCRdb copy, this immuneACCESS table keeps in-frame sequences only and misses some clones. Where compared with another copy, unresolved V genes explain less than half of these, and the others have no known cause. V and J calls and clone size are given by that table; D and trimming were obtained from the DNA. In this sample the table shows some 97,000 clones, more than 75% of which occur a single time. The top ten clones comprise 9.5% to 15% of the sample.

The record originates from a study of blood T cell repertoires in COVID-19 (dated by TCRdb to 2018 to 2021). Regarding the study in general: Collaborator samples came from the United States, Italy and Spain and covered acute and convalescent phases of COVID-19. The material from the prospective study consisted of cDNA or gDNA derived from T cells, B-cell-depleted T cells, or PBMCs. Deeply sampled blood TCRbeta repertoires from subjects exposed to, actively infected with, or recovered from COVID-19 were included in the dataset. The repertoires were made available in a free public database intended to serve as a resource for research on the immune response to SARS-CoV-2. Samples were obtained from the ongoing ImmuneRACE study (first 160 participants) and from 1,254 subjects provided by 6 global collaborators. The sample metadata nearly always contained a de-identified subject ID, COVID-19 status, age in years and sex. Where available, HLA class I and class II types were obtained from metadata supplied by the sample provider rather than from assay-based typing.

Trimming costs V 5 bases and J 8 bases, and their ends lie 12 bases apart. The CDR3, cysteine through phenylalanine, is 11 amino acids long. Only the CDR3 region is kept as DNA, spanning 33 bases read in frame from base 1. According to the germline V gene (reference sequence), CDR1 reads DFQATT and CDR2 reads SNEGSKA. Results and caveats for the whole study, not just this receptor: How much clinical and demographic metadata was included differed by source and by participant, and the metadata was provided uncurated.

Recombination linked TRBV20-1 to TRBJ1-2, and TRBD1 may be the D gene, going by 6 matching bases. The material sequenced was peripheral blood. This TCR derives from a human donor in a cohort sampled during active COVID-19. The nucleotides read TGCAGTGCTCGAACAGGGTTGGGCTACACCTTC. This codes for CSARTGLGYTF.